This T cell receptor beta chain was retrieved from a study of high-grade serous ovarian cancer treatment subgroups. The overall study: On average, roughly 14,000 reads and 7,000 to 8,500 unique TCR beta rearrangements were obtained per sample.

The tumor samples were collected prior to definitive surgery or chemotherapy. Germline CDR1 is MDHEN and CDR2 is SYDVKM. Trimming cost V 1 base and J 5 bases, with 17 bases left between them. The CDR3 runs 17 residues. The assay was immunoSEQ multiplex PCR, and TCRdb's table has in-frame clones only and misses some. The sample lists approximately 36,000 clones, about 80% seen once, with approximately 3.1% in the top ten. The rearrangement links TRBV28 to TRBJ2-2, with D tentatively TRBD1 or TRBD2 (6 bases each). This TCR was recovered from a human donor with high-grade serous ovarian cancer. Source material: tumor tissue. CDR3 in amino acids: CASSLSPPTGLTGELFF. CDR3 bases: TGTGCCAGCAGTTTATCTCCCCCGACAGGACTAACCGGGGAGCTGTTTTTT.